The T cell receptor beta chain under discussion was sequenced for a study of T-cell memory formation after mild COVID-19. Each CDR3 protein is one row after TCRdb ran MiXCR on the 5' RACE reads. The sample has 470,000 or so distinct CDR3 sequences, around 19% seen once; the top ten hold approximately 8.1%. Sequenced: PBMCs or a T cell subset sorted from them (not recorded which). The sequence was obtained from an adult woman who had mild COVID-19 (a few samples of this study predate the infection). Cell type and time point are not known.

The CDR3 sequence: CATSEGPGSGYTF. In DNA, the CDR3 is TGTGCCACCAGTGAGGGCCCGGGGAGTGGCTACACCTTC. The rearrangement joins TRBV24-1 to TRBJ1-2; D is unclear. This CDR3 is 13 amino acids long. Trimming took off 4 bases at V and 7 bases at J, with 12 bases between the two ends. CDR1 KGHDR and CDR2 SFDVKD come from the germline V gene.